Presented here are 24 T cell receptor beta chains from one specimen sequenced in a study of blood T cells in healthy people across ages. A sample-barcoded 5' primer and a J-beta primer mix were used in a second PCR of roughly 6 to 12 cycles. TCRdb processed the 5' RACE reads anew with MiXCR; each CDR3 protein has one entry. Among 910,000 or so distinct CDR3 sequences listed, roughly 47% were seen once. Sequencing was done on a sample of blood. These receptors were obtained from a woman aged 55-70 years in good health.

This clonotype was picked up a small number of times. The chain has TRBV2 and TRBJ2-5, with 11 bases identical to TRBD2. Germline assignment: CDR1 SNHLY and CDR2 FYNNEI. Unmatched junction bases numbered 5, after V lost 4 bases and J lost 7 bases. The CDR3 extends over 14 amino acids. CDR3 DNA sequence: TGTGCCAGCAGTGGAGGGACTAGCGGTACGACCCAGTACTTC. Translating gives CASSGGTSGTTQYF.

The chain has TRBV3-1 and TRBJ2-7; possible D gene TRBD1, 5 bases. CDR1 is LGHDT, CDR2 YNNKEL, per germline (reference sequence). CDR3 length equals 13 residues. V was trimmed by 5 bases and J by 2 bases, leaving 10 bases between them. The CDR3, as DNA: TGTGCCAGCAGCAGCAGGGTTACCTACGAGCAGTACTTC. Residues: CASSSRVTYEQYF.

The chain combines TRBV18 with TRBJ2-5; no firm D call. Deletions cut 4 bases from V and 3 bases from J, with 9 bases between. From germline, CDR1 is KGHSH and CDR2 LQKENI. The length of the CDR3 is 13 residues. CDR3 loop: CASSLIGEETQYF. The CDR3 nucleotides are TGTGCCAGCTCACTAATTGGAGAAGAGACCCAGTACTTC.

This clonotype turned up a few times. V and J are TRBV16 and TRBJ2-5, with D unresolved. Per the germline V gene, CDR1 is KGHSY and CDR2 is FQNENV. V was shortened by 1 base and J by 5 bases, with 5 bases between the two germline ends. The CDR3 is 12 residues long. This CDR3 is CASSQLDETQYF. The CDR3 nucleotides are TGTGCCAGCAGCCAATTGGACGAGACCCAGTACTTC.

This clonotype was counted between two and nine times. The chain uses TRBV5-5 and TRBJ2-3; D ambiguous. This CDR3 spans 15 amino acids. Germline values: CDR1 SGHKS, CDR2 YYEKEE (reference sequence). V lost 3 bases, J lost 2 bases, and 13 bases lay in between. As DNA, the CDR3 is TGTGCCAGCAGCTCGGCCCGGGTAGTCACAGATACGCAGTATTTT. Protein product: CASSSARVVTDTQYF.

This sequence joins TRBV18 and TRBJ2-7; the match to TRBD1 covers 10 bases. J lost 7 bases, V lost 3 bases, and 9 bases had no gene match. Germline CDR1 is KGHSH and CDR2 is LQKENI. The CDR3 sequence is 15 residues long. DNA of the CDR3: TGTGCCAGCTCACCTCCGGGGACAGGGGTTAAGGAGCAGTACTTC. Translating gives CASSPPGTGVKEQYF.

The gene calls are TRBV2 and TRBJ2-7; 7 bases are shared with TRBD1. Trimming at V came to 4 bases and at J to 3 bases, leaving 9 bases not matched to a gene. Germline lookup yields CDR1 SNHLY and CDR2 FYNNEI. The CDR3 runs to 15 residues. In DNA, the CDR3 is TGTGCCAGCAGTGGCCCGGGACAGATCAACTACGAGCAGTACTTC. It codes for CASSGPGQINYEQYF.

J is TRBJ1-4 and V is TRBV6-6; possible D gene TRBD1, 5 bases. From germline, CDR1 is MNHNY and CDR2 SVGAGI (reference sequence). Trimming left V 5 bases short and J 7 bases short, with 14 bases between. The CDR3 sequence is 14 residues long. The CDR3 sequence is CASSPGGESEKLFF. The CDR3 region has the DNA TGTGCCAGCAGTCCAGGAGGGGAGAGTGAAAAACTGTTTTTT.

V gene TRBV2 combines with J gene TRBJ1-5; D possibly corresponds to TRBD1 (6 bases). The V and J ends lost 7 bases and 11 bases respectively, with 15 bases between them. Germline V gene sequence: CDR1 SNHLY, CDR2 FYNNEI. There are 12 residues in the CDR3. The CDR3 DNA is TGTGCCAGCACGCTAGGGGACACAGCCCAGCATTTT. It specifies CASTLGDTAQHF.

The table lists this clonotype with a count of one. The chain combines TRBV9 with TRBJ2-2; D may be TRBD2 (5 bases). Germline-derived CDR1 and CDR2 are SGDLS and YYNGEE. The CDR3 covers 16 residues. Trimming shortened V by 4 bases and J by 1 base, and 14 bases separated the two germline ends. Written as DNA, the CDR3 is TGTGCCAGCAGCACTAGAGAGGGCTGGAACACCGGGGAGCTGTTTTTT. It codes for CASSTREGWNTGELFF. Full variable domain (outside the CDR3, taken from reference TRBV9 and TRBJ2-2): DSGVTQTPKHLITATGQRVTLRCSPRSGDLSVYWYQQSLDQGLQFLIQYYNGEERAKGNILERFSAQQFPDLHSELNLSSLELGDSALYFCASSTREGWNTGELFFGEGSRLTVL.

V and J are TRBV6-1 and TRBJ1-2; TRBD1 is a possible D gene (5 bases). CDR3 length: 17 residues. Trimming shortened V by 0 bases and J by 5 bases, and 19 bases separated the two germline ends. Germline lookup yields CDR1 MNHNS and CDR2 SASEGT. The CDR3 nucleotides read TGTGCCAGCAGTGAAGCCTATCGGGATCCGGGGCGGTATGGCTACACCTTC. Residues: CASSEAYRDPGRYGYTF.

The V gene is TRBV12-3 or TRBV12-4, the J gene TRBJ2-2; D gene uncertain. The CDR3 is 17 amino acids. V lost 0 bases and J lost 0, with 11 bases in between. CDR3 sequence reads: CASSLALQASNTGELFF. CDR3 bases: TGTGCCAGCAGTTTAGCCCTCCAGGCGTCGAACACCGGGGAGCTGTTTTTT.

The chain employs TRBV28 and TRBJ2-7, with a possible D match to TRBD2 (5 bases). The V and J ends lost 3 bases and 3 bases respectively, with 12 bases between them. The CDR3 runs 14 residues. In germline, CDR1 is MDHEN, CDR2 SYDVKM. CDR3 region: CASSLLAVNYEQYF. The CDR3, as DNA: TGTGCCAGCAGTTTGCTAGCAGTTAACTACGAGCAGTACTTC.

This clonotype has more than one count but fewer than ten. The gene calls are TRBV2 and TRBJ2-3, with TRBD2 identical over 9 bases. Unmatched junction bases numbered 6, after V lost 6 bases and J lost 2 bases. The CDR3 runs to 15 residues. The germline V gene encodes CDR1 SNHLY and CDR2 FYNNEI. The CDR3 nucleotides are TGTGCCAGCAGAGCTATAGCGGGAGACACAGATACGCAGTATTTT. As protein: CASRAIAGDTDTQYF.

This clonotype was found a few times. The chain uses TRBV18 and TRBJ1-2; D may be TRBD1 (5 bases). Trimming took 3 bases from V and 7 from J, leaving 15 bases between them. The CDR3 extends over 14 amino acids. The germline gives CDR1 KGHSH, CDR2 LQKENI. The CDR3 DNA reads TGTGCCAGCTCACCGGATGGGGGGAGTGTTGGCTACACCTTC. As protein: CASSPDGGSVGYTF.

The chain has TRBV12-3 or TRBV12-4 and TRBJ1-6; TRBD1 might be the D (5 bases). The CDR3 runs 15 residues. Trimming cost V 7 bases and J 7 bases, with 17 bases left between them. The DNA of the CDR3 is TGTGCCAGCACCGGAGGGGCGGGCCGGAATTCACCCCTCCACTTT. It is translated as CASTGGAGRNSPLHF.

The chain uses TRBV30 and TRBJ2-3, with D maybe TRBD2 (6 bases). CDR3 length: 15 amino acids. V dropped 3 bases and J dropped 5 bases, with 18 bases sitting between them. Germline CDR1 GTSNPN, CDR2 SVGIG (reference sequence). The CDR3 DNA reads TGTGCCTGGAGAATGAAGGGGAGAGCGGGAGATACGCAGTATTTT. Translation gives CAWRMKGRAGDTQYF.

In its sample, this clonotype was seen a few times. J is TRBJ2-3 and V is TRBV28; 8 bases agree with TRBD2. This CDR3 has 16 amino acids. Losses at the gene ends were 6 bases for V and 0 bases for J; bases not matched to a gene: 8. The germline CDR1 and CDR2 sequences are MDHEN and SYDVKM. CDR3 nucleotides: TGTGCCAGCAGGTCCGTACTAGCGGAAAGCACAGATACGCAGTATTTT. As protein: CASRSVLAESTDTQYF.

The J gene is TRBJ2-1, the V gene TRBV29-1, with D perhaps TRBD2 (6 bases). Germline loops: CDR1 SQVTM, CDR2 ANQGSEA. The V gene lost 4 bases and the J gene lost 4 bases, with 11 bases spanning the gap. The CDR3 covers 13 residues. The CDR3 nucleotides are TGCAGCGTTGCAACTAGCCTATACAATGAGCAGTTCTTC. This encodes CSVATSLYNEQFF.

This clonotype came up a few times. This sequence joins TRBV13 and TRBJ1-4; 8 bases line up with TRBD1. CDR3 length: 16 amino acids. Germline assignment: CDR1 PRHDT and CDR2 FYEKMQ (reference sequence). The junction had 3 bases not matched to a gene; V was cut back by 2 bases and J by 1 base. The CDR3 reads CASSLNRGGTNEKLFF. CDR3 sequence (DNA): TGTGCCAGCAGCTTAAACAGGGGGGGAACTAATGAAAAACTGTTTTTT.

This clonotype has a handful of counts. This rearrangement joins TRBV27 to TRBJ2-5, with 9 bases matching TRBD2. The J call is doubtful: the DNA matches TRBJ2-7 better. The CDR3 covers 18 residues. Germline V gene data show CDR1 as MNHEY and CDR2 as SMNVEV (reference sequence). DNA of the CDR3: TGTGCCAGCAGCTTCCGACGGAAAGGGGGCGGGAGGGCGCCCGAGCAGTACTTC. It codes for CASSFRRKGGGRAPEQYF.

The V call is TRBV27, the J call TRBJ2-1; 9 bases match TRBD1. CDR3 length equals 17 residues. Losses at the gene ends were 5 bases for V and 2 bases for J; bases not matched to a gene: 10. Germline CDR1 MNHEY, CDR2 SMNVEV (reference sequence). CDR3 DNA: TGTGCCAGCAGTCCAGGGCCCGGGACAGGGACCTACAATGAGCAGTTCTTC. It encodes CASSPGPGTGTYNEQFF.

The chain joins TRBV4-1 to TRBJ1-4, with 8 positions matching TRBD1. Germline trimming cut 4 bases from V and 8 bases from J; bases unmatched to any gene: 3. Germline V lookup: CDR1 MGHRA, CDR2 YSYEKL. The CDR3 runs 13 residues. The CDR3 reads CASSPDRAEKLFF. CDR3 DNA sequence: TGCGCCAGCAGCCCGGACAGGGCAGAAAAACTGTTTTTT.

This clonotype was seen a handful of times. The chain is built from TRBV29-1 and TRBJ1-6, with 9 bases matching TRBD1. The CDR3 has 13 amino acids. Losses at the gene ends were 5 bases for V and 6 bases for J; bases not matched to a gene: 2. The germline CDR1 and CDR2 sequences are SQVTM and ANQGSEA. The CDR3 DNA is TGCAGCGTTATGACAGGGGGTAATTCACCCCTCCACTTT. Its translation: CSVMTGGNSPLHF.